Following are 29 T cell receptor beta chains from one sample sequenced in a study of T-cell reconstitution after alpha-beta-depleted transplantation in children. This sample's TCRbeta library carried unique molecular identifier barcodes. TCRdb passed the PCR reads through MiXCR, listing each CDR3 protein once. The table shows about 110,000 distinct CDR3 sequences, with around 10% occurring only once. This specimen was PBMCs, taken before TCRalphabeta/CD19-depleted stem cell transplant. These receptors originate from a boy aged 2 to 10 with acute lymphoblastic leukemia, due to receive a stem cell transplant.

In the case of this clonotype: This may stem from a read error, because a much larger clone lies one nucleotide away. CDR3 residues: CASSSGLAGGTSTDTQYF. DNA for the CDR3: TGCGCCAGCAGCTCCGGACTAGCGGGAGGTACCAGCACAGATACGCAGTATTTT. The chain joins TRBV5-1 to TRBJ2-3; 14 bases are shared with TRBD2. CDR1 and CDR2 from the germline V gene are SGHRS and YFSETQ. The CDR3 is 18 amino acids. V gave up 3 bases and J gave up 0 bases; unmatched junction bases: 6.

This clonotype was detected a few times. The chain combines TRBV7-2 with TRBJ2-2; D unclear. CDR3 size: 14 residues. The V and J ends lost 2 bases and 1 base respectively, with 5 bases between them. Germline V gene lookup returns CDR1 SGHTA and CDR2 FQGNSA. CDR3: CASSLIRNTGELFF. The CDR3 DNA reads TGTGCCAGCAGCTTAATCAGGAACACCGGGGAGCTGTTTTTT.

The V call is TRBV18, the J call TRBJ1-1; 7 bases map to TRBD1. With 6 bases clipped from V and 0 bases from J, the junction kept 4 bases outside the gene matches. The CDR3 totals 14 residues. Germline V gene data show CDR1 as KGHSH and CDR2 as LQKENI. CDR3 region: CASSWDSLNTEAFF. The CDR3 nucleotides are TGTGCCAGCTCTTGGGACAGTCTGAACACTGAAGCTTTCTTT.

The gene calls are TRBV18 and TRBJ2-2; TRBD2 is a possible D gene (6 bases). The V gene lost 2 bases and the J gene lost 4 bases, with 14 bases spanning the gap. CDR3 length: 16 amino acids. Germline V gene data show CDR1 as KGHSH and CDR2 as LQKENI. This CDR3 is CASSPTGQGGTGELFF. The CDR3 DNA reads as TGTGCCAGCTCACCAACGGGTCAGGGAGGCACCGGGGAGCTGTTTTTT.

This clonotype was seen a handful of times. This chain connects TRBV3-1 to TRBJ1-2; no firm D call. Germline assignment: CDR1 LGHDT and CDR2 YNNKEL (reference sequence). This CDR3 has 13 residues. Trimming stripped 5 bases from V and 9 bases from J, with 16 bases between. This CDR3 reads CASSSRAGARYTF. The CDR3, as DNA: TGTGCCAGCAGCTCTAGGGCAGGAGCTCGCTACACCTTC. The full variable domain, rest sourced from reference TRBV3-1 and TRBJ1-2, is DTAVSQTPKYLVTQMGNDKSIKCEQNLGHDTMYWYKQDSKKFLKIMFSYNNKELIINETVPNRFSPKSPDKAHLNLHINSLELGDSAVYFCASSSRAGARYTFGSGTRLTVV.

This clonotype was seen once. This may come from a read error, since a much larger clone is one base off. The chain joins TRBV12-3 or TRBV12-4 to TRBJ2-1; the match to TRBD2 covers 13 bases. This CDR3 has 18 amino acids. The DNA for the CDR3 is TGTACCAGCAGTTTAGGGAGGACTAGCGGGAGACCAGACAATGAGCAGTTCTTC. The encoded protein is CTSSLGRTSGRPDNEQFF.

The chain links TRBV5-1 to TRBJ1-5; 7 nucleotides align to TRBD1. In germline, CDR1 is SGHRS, CDR2 YFSETQ. CDR3 length: 17 residues. Trimming removed 7 bases from V and 2 bases from J; junction bases left unmatched: 15. Here the CDR3 reads CASLEGTAPGGNQPQHF. CDR3 coding DNA: TGCGCCAGCCTCGAGGGGACAGCTCCCGGGGGCAATCAGCCCCAGCATTTT.

This chain joins TRBV27 and TRBJ2-7; possible D gene TRBD2, 5 bases. Germline CDR1 MNHEY, CDR2 SMNVEV (reference sequence). The V gene lost 2 bases and the J gene lost 0 bases, with 17 bases spanning the gap. The CDR3 sequence is 17 residues long. CDR3 protein: CASSLVGSGGTSYEQYF. CDR3 nucleotide sequence: TGTGCCAGCAGTTTAGTCGGAAGCGGCGGAACCTCCTACGAGCAGTACTTC.

In this sample, this clonotype turned up a few times. The CDR3 region is CSLWAGGGYEQFF. The DNA of the CDR3 is TGCAGCCTCTGGGCGGGAGGTGGTTATGAGCAGTTCTTC. The V gene is TRBV29-1, the J gene TRBJ2-1, with 8 bases matching TRBD2. The junction had 11 bases not matched to a gene; V was cut back by 8 bases and J by 8 bases. Germline V lookup: CDR1 SQVTM, CDR2 ANQGSEA. CDR3 length equals 13 residues.

This clonotype came up many times. The CDR3, as DNA: TGCAGTGCTAGGCTGACTAGCGCCAGAGATACGCAGTATTTT. Encoded protein: CSARLTSARDTQYF. The V and J genes are TRBV20-1 and TRBJ2-3, with 8 bases that match TRBD2. The V and J ends lost 3 bases and 5 bases, in that order; junction bases with no gene match: 7. The germline gives CDR1 DFQATT, CDR2 SNEGSKA (reference sequence). The CDR3 is 14 amino acids.

This clonotype was observed at least ten times. This chain joins TRBV7-2 and TRBJ2-1, with TRBD2 matching 8 bases. This CDR3 contains 17 residues. CDR1 is SGHTA, CDR2 FQGNSA, per germline. The J segment lost 0 bases and the V segment lost 5 bases, leaving 9 bases of the junction unmatched. The CDR3 region has the DNA TGTGCCAGCAGCCCTCATAGCGGGATCGTCTCCTACAATGAGCAGTTCTTC. This encodes CASSPHSGIVSYNEQFF. The entire variable domain, with the rest obtained from reference TRBV7-2 and TRBJ2-1, is as follows: GAGVSQSPSNKVTEKGKDVELRCDPISGHTALYWYRQSLGQGLEFLIYFQGNSAPDKSGLPSDRFSAERTGGSVSTLTIQRTQQEDSAVYLCASSPHSGIVSYNEQFFGPGTRLTVL.

The gene calls are TRBV29-1 and TRBJ2-7; D unclear. Germline-derived CDR1 and CDR2 are SQVTM and ANQGSEA. This CDR3 spans 12 amino acids. V was clipped by 7 bases and J by 3 bases, with 13 bases between them. CDR3 protein: CSAGQLDYEQYF. The CDR3 DNA reads as TGCAGCGCTGGCCAGTTGGACTACGAGCAGTACTTC.

This clonotype was detected many times. CDR3: CASSLGPTQGYEQYF. In nucleotides, the CDR3 is TGTGCCAGCAGTTTAGGCCCCACCCAGGGCTACGAGCAGTACTTC. The chain has TRBV12-3 or TRBV12-4 and TRBJ2-7; possibly TRBD1 for D (5 bases). The CDR3 sequence is 15 residues long. Between the trimmed V and J ends, which lost 1 base and 3 bases, there was a span of 13 bases.

The rearrangement uses TRBV5-1 and TRBJ1-6, with 7 positions matching TRBD1. The germline gives CDR1 SGHRS, CDR2 YFSETQ. The CDR3 covers 16 residues. Trimming cost V 6 bases and J 7 bases; bases outside gene matches: 13. CDR3 DNA sequence: TGCGCCAGCACCTTTCTCCATACAGGGGCCAATTCACCCCTCCACTTT. Protein product: CASTFLHTGANSPLHF.

This clonotype was detected ten times or more. The chain links TRBV11-2 to TRBJ2-7; D perhaps matches TRBD1 (6 bases). V lost 0 bases and J lost 0, with 21 bases in between. The CDR3 has 19 residues. The germline V gene has CDR1 SGHAT and CDR2 FQNNGV. The CDR3 DNA reads as TGTGCCAGCAGCTTAGAAACAGGGTCGAATTCCTTACCCTCCTACGAGCAGTACTTC. This sequence encodes CASSLETGSNSLPSYEQYF.

This clonotype was counted only a few times. J is TRBJ1-5 and V is TRBV5-5; no firm D call. The CDR3 spans 15 residues. CDR1 and CDR2 from the germline V gene are SGHKS and YYEKEE (reference sequence). The V end was cut by 0 bases, the J end by 6 bases, with 13 bases between. The CDR3 spells CASSLVGGFGQPQHF. The CDR3 nucleotides read TGTGCCAGCAGCTTGGTGGGTGGATTCGGTCAGCCCCAGCATTTT.

This clonotype was found a few times. The J gene is TRBJ1-5, the V gene TRBV10-3; D possibly corresponds to TRBD1 (6 bases). V lost 10 bases to trimming and J lost 2 bases, with 18 bases between them. The CDR3 length is 15 residues. Germline CDR1 and CDR2: ENHRY and SYGVKD. The CDR3 coding sequence is TGTGCCACCGCCGGGGGGCTTGAGGGCAATCAGCCCCAGCATTTT. Encoded protein: CATAGGLEGNQPQHF.

The J gene is TRBJ2-1, the V gene TRBV24-1; TRBD2 matches at 16 bases. The CDR3 covers 19 residues. Germline V gives CDR1 KGHDR, CDR2 SFDVKD. V gave up 3 bases and J gave up 4 bases; unmatched junction bases: 8. CDR3 residues: CATSDPSGLAGGGYNEQFF. CDR3 in DNA: TGTGCCACCAGTGATCCCTCGGGACTAGCGGGAGGGGGGTACAATGAGCAGTTCTTC.

This clonotype was seen only a few times. The J gene is TRBJ2-1, the V gene TRBV11-2, with TRBD2 identical over 11 bases. The germline gives CDR1 SGHAT, CDR2 FQNNGV. The CDR3 is 15 amino acids. The V gene end was trimmed by 1 base and the J gene end by 6 bases; junction bases not matched to a gene: 2. This CDR3 reads CASSLVAGGPNEQFF. DNA of the CDR3: TGTGCCAGCAGCTTAGTAGCGGGAGGGCCCAATGAGCAGTTCTTC.

This clonotype was counted a few times. The chain is built from TRBV10-2 and TRBJ2-7; 9 positions match TRBD2. V lost 0 bases, J lost 0 bases, and 6 bases stayed unmatched. The CDR3 has 17 amino acids. Per the germline V gene, CDR1 is WSHSY and CDR2 is SAAADI. CDR3 protein: CASSESIASGTSYEQYF. The CDR3 DNA reads TGCGCCAGCAGTGAGTCGATAGCTAGCGGGACCTCCTACGAGCAGTACTTC.

Only a few counts were recorded for this clonotype. The rearrangement uses TRBV5-1 and TRBJ1-2; 7 nucleotides agree with TRBD1. CDR1 is SGHRS and CDR2 is YFSETQ in the germline V gene. This CDR3 contains 14 residues. V lost 3 bases, J lost 8 bases, and 10 bases stayed unmatched. The chain's CDR3 is CASSSTSQGGGYTF. CDR3 in DNA: TGCGCCAGCAGCTCAACCAGTCAGGGGGGAGGCTACACCTTC.

This clonotype was counted a few times. This rearrangement joins TRBV3-1 to TRBJ2-2, with D perhaps matching TRBD2 (6 bases). This CDR3 has 19 residues. From germline, CDR1 is LGHDT and CDR2 YNNKEL (reference sequence). Trimming left V 1 base short and J 6 bases short, with 24 bases between. CDR3 DNA: TGTGCCAGCAGCCAAGGAATCGGCGCTGCGGGGTATATCGCCGGGGAGCTGTTTTTT. Encoded protein: CASSQGIGAAGYIAGELFF.

This clonotype has a handful of counts. The V gene is TRBV24-1, the J gene TRBJ2-5, with 11 nucleotides matching TRBD2. V was pared by 2 bases and J by 4 bases, with 11 bases of the junction left unmatched. CDR1 KGHDR and CDR2 SFDVKD come from the germline V gene. This CDR3 has 18 residues. The DNA of the CDR3 is TGTGCCACCAGTGATTCCGGGACTAGCGGAAAGGGGGGAGAGACCCAGTACTTC. Its translation: CATSDSGTSGKGGETQYF.

The chain employs TRBV5-1 and TRBJ2-2, with D perhaps matching TRBD2 (7 bases). The CDR3 runs 14 residues. The V gene lost 4 bases and the J gene lost 5 bases, with 12 bases spanning the gap. Germline V CDR1 and CDR2: SGHRS, YFSETQ. The CDR3, as DNA: TGCGCCAGCAGCGGCGGGGGCCAAACCGGGGAGCTGTTTTTT. Encoded protein: CASSGGGQTGELFF.

This clonotype showed up just a few times. The chain links TRBV20-1 to TRBJ2-7; TRBD2 aligns across 11 bases. Per the germline V gene, CDR1 is DFQATT and CDR2 is SNEGSKA (reference sequence). This CDR3 region has 16 residues. The trim removed 2 bases at V and 3 bases at J, leaving 9 bases unmatched. CDR3 sequence reads: CSARPKTSGRVYEQYF. CDR3 nucleotide sequence: TGCAGTGCTAGACCCAAAACTAGCGGGAGAGTCTACGAGCAGTACTTC.

For this clonotype: It may be a read error: a sequence one base away is much more abundant. This chain's CDR3 is CASRLTWELFF. The DNA of the CDR3 is TGTGCCAGCAGACTCACCTGGGAGCTGTTTTTT. The V and J genes are TRBV12-3 or TRBV12-4 and TRBJ2-2; D gene unclear. The CDR3 runs to 11 residues.

This clonotype has just a few counts. The V call is TRBV6-5, the J call TRBJ2-5; no definite D call. There are 13 residues in the CDR3. Looked up from germline, CDR1 is MNHEY and CDR2 is SVGAGI. V was trimmed by 4 bases and J by 4 bases, leaving 10 bases between them. In nucleotides, the CDR3 is TGTGCCAGCAGTTCCTCGTCCTCAGAGACCCAGTACTTC. Translation: CASSSSSSETQYF.

This clonotype was seen repeatedly, ten times or more. This rearrangement joins TRBV5-1 to TRBJ2-1, with 12 nucleotides matching TRBD1. The trim removed 3 bases at V and 6 bases at J, leaving 4 bases unmatched. The CDR3 is 15 amino acids. Looked up from germline, CDR1 is SGHRS and CDR2 is YFSETQ. The CDR3 reads CASSSRDRGRNEQFF. The CDR3 DNA follows: TGCGCCAGCAGCTCCCGGGACAGGGGGCGCAATGAGCAGTTCTTC. Full variable domain (rest looked up from reference TRBV5-1 and TRBJ2-1): KAGVTQTPRYLIKTRGQQVTLSCSPISGHRSVSWYQQTPGQGLQFLFEYFSETQRNKGNFPGRFSGRQFSNSRSEMNVSTLELGDSALYLCASSSRDRGRNEQFFGPGTRLTVL.

This clonotype was counted a single time. One end of the junction is discordant with germline, which a read error may explain. The chain couples TRBV5-1 to TRBJ2-1; D is perhaps TRBD1 (6 bases). The CDR3 covers 16 residues. CDR1 is SGHRS, CDR2 YFSETQ, per germline. CDR3 sequence reads: CASRHETGKIYIEQFF. In DNA form, the CDR3 reads TGCGCCAGCAGACACGAGACAGGTAAAATCTACATTGAGCAGTTCTTC.